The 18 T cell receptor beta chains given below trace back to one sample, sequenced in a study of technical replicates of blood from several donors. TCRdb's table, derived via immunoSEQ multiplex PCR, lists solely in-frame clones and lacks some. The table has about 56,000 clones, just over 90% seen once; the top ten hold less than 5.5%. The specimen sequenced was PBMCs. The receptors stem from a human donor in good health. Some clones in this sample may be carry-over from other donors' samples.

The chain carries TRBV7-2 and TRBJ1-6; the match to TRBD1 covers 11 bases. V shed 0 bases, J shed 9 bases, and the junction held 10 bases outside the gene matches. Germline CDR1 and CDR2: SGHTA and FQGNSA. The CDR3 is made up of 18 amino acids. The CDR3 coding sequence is TGTGCCAGCAGCTTAGCGGCGGGACAGGGGGGGGGTAGTTCACCCCTCCACTTT. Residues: CASSLAAGQGGGSSPLHF.

CDR3 DNA sequence: TGTGCCAGCAGCCAAACGGACAGACAAGAGACCCAGTACTTC. Its translation is CASSQTDRQETQYF. V and J are TRBV4-2 and TRBJ2-5, with a tentative D call TRBD1 (6 bases). This CDR3 region has 14 residues. V was shortened by 2 bases and J by 2 bases, with 9 bases between the two germline ends. Germline loops: CDR1 LGHNA, CDR2 YNFKEQ.

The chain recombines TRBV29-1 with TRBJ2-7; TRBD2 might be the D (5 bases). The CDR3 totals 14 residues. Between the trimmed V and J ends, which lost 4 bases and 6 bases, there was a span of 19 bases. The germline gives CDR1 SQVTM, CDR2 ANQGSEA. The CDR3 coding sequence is TGCAGCGTTGTTGGAGGTTACCCGCGACTCGAGCAGTACTTC. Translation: CSVVGGYPRLEQYF.

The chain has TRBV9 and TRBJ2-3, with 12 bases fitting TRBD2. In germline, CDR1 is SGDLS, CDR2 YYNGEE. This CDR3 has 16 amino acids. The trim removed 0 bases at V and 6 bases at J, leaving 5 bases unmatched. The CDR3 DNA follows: TGTGCCAGCAGCGTAGATCTAGCGGGGGGGCTGGATACGCAGTATTTT. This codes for CASSVDLAGGLDTQYF.

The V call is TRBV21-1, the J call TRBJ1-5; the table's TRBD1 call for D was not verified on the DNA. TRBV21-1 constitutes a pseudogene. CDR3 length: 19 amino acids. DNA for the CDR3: TGTGCCAGCAGCAAAGATTGGGTCCCGCCAGGCCCACCCAATCAGCCCCAGCATTTT. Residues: CASSKDWVPPGPPNQPQHF.

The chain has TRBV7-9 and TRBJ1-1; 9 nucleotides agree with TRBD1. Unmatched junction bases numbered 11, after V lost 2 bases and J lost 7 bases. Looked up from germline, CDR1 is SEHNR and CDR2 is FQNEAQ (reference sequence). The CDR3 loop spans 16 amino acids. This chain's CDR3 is CASSLSTIGTGNEAFF. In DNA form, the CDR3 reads TGTGCCAGCAGCTTAAGTACGATCGGGACAGGGAATGAAGCTTTCTTT.

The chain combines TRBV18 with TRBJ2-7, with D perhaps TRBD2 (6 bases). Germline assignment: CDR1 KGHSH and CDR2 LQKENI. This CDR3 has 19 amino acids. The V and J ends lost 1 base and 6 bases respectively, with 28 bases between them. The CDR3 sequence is CASSPQDAGGGAGISEQYF. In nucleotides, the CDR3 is TGTGCCAGCTCACCACAAGACGCGGGTGGGGGAGCGGGTATTTCCGAGCAGTACTTC.

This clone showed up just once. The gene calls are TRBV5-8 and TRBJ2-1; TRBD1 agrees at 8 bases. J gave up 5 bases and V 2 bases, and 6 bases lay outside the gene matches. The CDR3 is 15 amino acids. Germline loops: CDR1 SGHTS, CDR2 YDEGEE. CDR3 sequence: CASSFRTGSNNEQFF. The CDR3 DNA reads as TGTGCCAGCAGCTTCAGGACAGGGAGCAACAATGAGCAGTTCTTC.

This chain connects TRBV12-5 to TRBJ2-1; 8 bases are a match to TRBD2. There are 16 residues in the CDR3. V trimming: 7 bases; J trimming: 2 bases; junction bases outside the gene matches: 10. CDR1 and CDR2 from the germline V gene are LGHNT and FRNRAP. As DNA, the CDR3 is TGTGCTAGTGTTCCTATTAGCGGGGCCGCCTACAATGAGCAGTTCTTC. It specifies CASVPISGAAYNEQFF.

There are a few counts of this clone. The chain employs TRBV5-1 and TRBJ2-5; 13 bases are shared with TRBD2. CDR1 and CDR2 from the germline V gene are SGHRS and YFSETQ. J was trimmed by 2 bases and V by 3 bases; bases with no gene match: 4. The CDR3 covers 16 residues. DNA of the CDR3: TGCGCCAGCAGCTCCGGACTAGCGGGGGCTCAAGAGACCCAGTACTTC. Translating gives CASSSGLAGAQETQYF.

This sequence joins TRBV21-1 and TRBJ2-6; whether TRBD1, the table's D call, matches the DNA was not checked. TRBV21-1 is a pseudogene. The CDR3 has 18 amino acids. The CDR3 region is CASSMDSPPLSGANVLTF. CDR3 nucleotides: TGTGCCAGCAGCATGGACAGTCCACCTCTCTCTGGGGCCAACGTCCTGACTTTC.

The CDR3 DNA reads TGTGCCAGCAGTGCGGGGATGTTTAATCAGCCCCAGCATTTT. This encodes CASSAGMFNQPQHF. The gene calls are TRBV25-1 and TRBJ1-5, with D uncertain. The V gene lost 4 bases and the J gene lost 4 bases, with 11 bases spanning the gap. Germline CDR1 MGHDK, CDR2 SYGVNS. The CDR3 sequence is 14 residues long.

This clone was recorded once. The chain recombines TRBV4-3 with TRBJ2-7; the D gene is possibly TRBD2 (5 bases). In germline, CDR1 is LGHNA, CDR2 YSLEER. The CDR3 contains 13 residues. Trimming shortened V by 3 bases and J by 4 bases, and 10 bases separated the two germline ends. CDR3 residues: CASSHWRAYEQYF. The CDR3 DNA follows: TGCGCCAGCAGCCACTGGCGGGCTTACGAGCAGTACTTC.

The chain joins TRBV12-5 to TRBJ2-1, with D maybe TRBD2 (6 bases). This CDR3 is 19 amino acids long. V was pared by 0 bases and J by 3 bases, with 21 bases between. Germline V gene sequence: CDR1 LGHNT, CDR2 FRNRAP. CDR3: CASGLVWLNSGPDYNEQFF. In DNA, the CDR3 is TGTGCTAGTGGTTTGGTATGGCTGAACAGCGGGCCCGACTACAATGAGCAGTTCTTC.

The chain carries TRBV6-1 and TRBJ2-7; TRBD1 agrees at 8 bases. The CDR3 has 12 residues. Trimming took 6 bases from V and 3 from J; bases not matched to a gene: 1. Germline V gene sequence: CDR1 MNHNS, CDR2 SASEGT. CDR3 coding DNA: TGTGCCAGCAGAGACAGGGGCTACGAGCAGTACTTC. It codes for CASRDRGYEQYF.

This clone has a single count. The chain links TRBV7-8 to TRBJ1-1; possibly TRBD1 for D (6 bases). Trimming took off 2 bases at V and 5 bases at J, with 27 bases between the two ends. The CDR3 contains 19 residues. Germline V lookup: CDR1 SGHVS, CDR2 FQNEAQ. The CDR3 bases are TGTGCCAGCAGCTTAAAATGGGGTGGCGACGGGGGGCGCGGGACTGAAGCTTTCTTT. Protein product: CASSLKWGGDGGRGTEAFF.

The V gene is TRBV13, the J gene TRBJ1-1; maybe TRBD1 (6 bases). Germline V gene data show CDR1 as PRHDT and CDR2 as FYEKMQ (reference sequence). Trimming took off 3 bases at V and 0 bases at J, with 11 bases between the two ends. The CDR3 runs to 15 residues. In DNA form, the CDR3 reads TGTGCCAGCAGCTTCTCCGGACAGATGAACACTGAAGCTTTCTTT. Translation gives CASSFSGQMNTEAFF.

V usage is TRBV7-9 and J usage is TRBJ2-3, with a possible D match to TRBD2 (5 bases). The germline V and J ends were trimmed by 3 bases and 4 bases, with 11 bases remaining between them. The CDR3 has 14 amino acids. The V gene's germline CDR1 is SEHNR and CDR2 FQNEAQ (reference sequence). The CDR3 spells CASSLTGKPDTQYF. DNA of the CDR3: TGTGCCAGCAGCTTGACGGGAAAGCCAGATACGCAGTATTTT.